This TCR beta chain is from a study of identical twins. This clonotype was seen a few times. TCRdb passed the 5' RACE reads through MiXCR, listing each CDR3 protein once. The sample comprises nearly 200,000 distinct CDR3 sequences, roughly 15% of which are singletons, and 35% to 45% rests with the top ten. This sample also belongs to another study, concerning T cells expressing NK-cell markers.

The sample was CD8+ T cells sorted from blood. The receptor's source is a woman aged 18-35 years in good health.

The CDR3 region is CASSSGLAFTYEQYF. CDR3 DNA sequence: TGTGCCAGCAGCTCTGGACTAGCGTTCACCTACGAGCAGTACTTC. This chain joins TRBV7-2 and TRBJ2-7, with 9 bases aligning to TRBD2. Germline V CDR1 and CDR2: SGHTA, FQGNSA. Trimming removed 4 bases from V and 2 bases from J; junction bases left unmatched: 6. CDR3 size: 15 residues.